This T cell receptor beta chain was documented in a study of long-term antiretroviral therapy in people with HIV (dated by TCRdb to 2021 to 2024). For context, the study as a whole: Collection of the earliest samples took place about a decade ahead of the 2015 WHO recommendation for immediate ART, at a time when ART was typically delayed until CD4 counts fell. A retrospective serial study tested whether changes in peripheral blood TRB repertoire composition and diversity were associated with ART initiation and durable HIV suppression. A total of some 210 cryopreserved PBMC samples were contributed to the cohort by 30 adults with confirmed HIV infection, with samples collected serially over a mean of approximately 6 years (range 1-12). About 35% of the 30 participants with HIV were female. No cross-contamination during QIAcube processing was shown when test extractions of a monoclonal T-cell line were performed alongside 30 to 40 polyclonal samples. Beyond this particular receptor, the publication reports: The samples span the years 2004 to 2017, and the ART regimens used at that time may not be as effective as current regimens. Compared with controls, HIV repertoires had narrower CDR3 length ranges, and the network structure pointed to an antigen-experienced repertoire that shifted only slightly toward naive after ART. Inferences about post-ART repertoire changes are limited because no data were available on ART adherence, viral resistance or therapy changes. Because pre-ART samples had limited cell numbers, unsorted PBMC were profiled rather than sorted CD4+ and CD8+ T cells. Owing to limited PBMC availability, only the TCR beta chain was sequenced, without alpha chain pairing. ART initiation was associated with a significant increase in TRB diversity, but diversity stayed significantly below transplant donor controls even after long-term ART. Expanded TRB clones identified before ART initiation dominated the repertoire across all time points, though the dominance fluctuated and decreased in many PLHIV after ART.

Inclusion was restricted to participants for whom at least one PBMC sample before ART initiation and at least two post-ART samples were available. Treatment was received in the United States of America by all participants with HIV. Before DNA extraction, cryopreserved samples containing about 0.95-10 million PBMC were thawed and washed. At the time of the earliest PBMC sample, participants with HIV were aged between about 23 and 54 years. PBMC samples from each participant spanned 1-4 timepoints before ART initiation and 2-8 timepoints after ART initiation, with a median of 7 samples. Serial HIV viral load, CD4+ T-cell count, ART history and demographic data were obtained for every participant. Using a Qiagen kit on a QIAcube, genomic DNA was extracted from unsorted PBMC, with samples processed in batches of 12. V was cut back by 6 bases and J by 0 bases, leaving a gap of 5 bases between them. The germline V gene (reference sequence) yields MNHEY for CDR1 and SMNVEV for CDR2. Measured from the cysteine to the phenylalanine, the CDR3 is 13 residues long. Just the 39-base CDR3 DNA is kept, in frame starting at base 1.

Points on this clone: Its target antigen remains unknown. It has no much larger one-base neighbor in the sample; base qualities were not kept.

The immunoSEQ hsTCRB v3.0 assay was used at survey level resolution for TRB variable region sequencing. TRB sequencing targeted a depth of about 40,000-50,000 T-cell genomes per sample. TRB libraries were pooled and sequenced on an Illumina MiSeq using a v3 150-cycle kit. Processing in the source paper ran as follows. Repertoire analysis ran in R within a reproducible Nextflow workflow covering QC, data transformation and analysis. Custom analyses were implemented in LymphoSeq2, an R package for AIRR-Seq data exploration. A few samples yielding fewer than 5000 total TRB sequences were excluded, leaving roughly 200 analyzed HIV repertoires. Of the approximately 190 retained HIV repertoires, approximately 57 were collected before and around 130 after ART initiation. Repertoires were downsampled to 5000 TRB nucleotide sequences, and summary statistics were averaged over 100 downsampling iterations. TRB sequences were retained for analysis only if CDR3 regions of at least seven amino acids were present. A Shannon entropy-derived clonality score and the Gini coefficient were used to measure diversity. Repertoire networks linked the top 5000 CDR3 amino acid sequences whenever two sequences differed by an edit distance of one. For TRB CDR3 amino acid sequences, GLIPH2 was used to predict antigen specificity groups and MHC restriction. CDR3 amino acid sequences were matched against VDJdb and McPAS-TCR to flag known CMV, EBV, HIV or tissue antigen associations. Pre-ART, post-ART and control groups were compared with Wilcoxon signed-rank tests and Holm-Bonferroni correction. This is the immuneACCESS table as TCRdb keeps it, with only in-frame sequences that have V and J called. A part of the clones is gone; compared with another copy, unresolved V genes explain less than half, and the rest is unexplained. That table furnishes V, J and clone size, whereas the DNA furnished D and trimming. This sample has some 20,000 clones in its table, and around four fifths of those were observed once. Clones ranked in the top ten supply about 4.5% of the sample.

The chain is encoded by TRBV27 joined to TRBJ2-2; the D gene assignment is ambiguous. Material: unsorted PBMCs, obtained roughly 5.9 years after starting antiretroviral therapy. The clonotype comes from a man aged 25-45 years with HIV. The DNA sequence is TGTGCCAGCAGGTCATCGAACACCGGGGAGCTGTTTTTT. Its translation reads: CASRSSNTGELFF.